This T cell receptor (beta chain) is drawn from a study of CD8+ T cells in alopecia areata. Overall study context: Tofacitinib ran for 6 to 18 months before 6 months off drug. The study's findings and limits: One nonresponder makes the tie between baseline CD8+ expansion and response uncertain.

Regarding treatment: oral pan-JAK inhibitor, 5-10 mg twice daily. Following RNA extraction, reverse transcription yielded cDNA that acted as the sequencing template. Sequencing used immunoSEQ multiplex PCR; TCRdb keeps in-frame clones, though not all of them. The sample includes under 350,000 clones, nearly 60% of them seen just once. Worth noting for this clone: The target antigen is unknown.

Trimming cost V 3 bases and J 3 bases, with 2 bases left between them. Germline V lookup: CDR1 SGHTA, CDR2 FQGNSA. The CDR3 loop spans 11 amino acids. This sequence joins TRBV7-2 and TRBJ1-1; D not certain. Sequencing was performed on CD4+ T cells sorted from blood, taken at week 24, from a patient treated with tofacitinib. The TCR originated in a human donor with alopecia areata. CDR3 amino acids: CASSFHTEAFF. DNA for the CDR3: TGTGCCAGCAGCTTTCACACTGAAGCTTTCTTT.